This T cell receptor beta chain was documented in a study of CD8+CD57+ T cells in acquired aplastic anemia. There are 8 residues in the CDR3. Germline CDR1 reads DFQATT; CDR2 reads SNEGSKA (reference sequence). V dropped 1 base and J dropped 14 bases, with 0 bases sitting between them. TCR beta VDJ combinations and CDR3 sequences were profiled from genomic DNA. TCRdb used MiXCR to reprocess the reads, holding one entry per CDR3 protein. The sample holds under 200,000 distinct CDR3 sequences, about 48% seen once. An expansion of CD8+CD57+ cells by flow cytometry had been shown in patients chosen for sequencing. The patients, all of them, had severe acquired aplastic anemia.

Sequences were obtained from sorted CD4+, CD8+, or CD8+CD57+ T cells (not recorded which) from PBMCs. The chain carries TRBV20-1 and TRBJ2-6; D is ambiguous. The TCR originated in a human donor with aplastic anemia. CDR3 sequence reads: CSARVLTF. In DNA, the CDR3 is TGCAGTGCTAGAGTCCTGACTTTC.